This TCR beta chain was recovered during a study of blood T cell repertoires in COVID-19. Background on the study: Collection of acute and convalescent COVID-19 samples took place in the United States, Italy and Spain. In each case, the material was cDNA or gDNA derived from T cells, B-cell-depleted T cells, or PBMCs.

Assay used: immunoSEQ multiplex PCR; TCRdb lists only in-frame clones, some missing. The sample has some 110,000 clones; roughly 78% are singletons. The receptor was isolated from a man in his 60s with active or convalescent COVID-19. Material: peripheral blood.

The CDR3 coding sequence is TGTGCCAGCAGCTTGGTAGCTAGCGGGAGGGTATACTTC. It yields the protein CASSLVASGRVYF. The chain has TRBV5-6 and TRBJ2-7, with TRBD2 matching over 12 bases. Germline CDR1 and CDR2: SGHDT and YYEEEE. The CDR3 extends over 13 amino acids. Unmatched junction bases numbered 5, after V lost 0 bases and J lost 13 bases. Full variable domain (missing parts from reference TRBV5-6 and TRBJ2-7): DAGVTQSPTHLIKTRGQQVTLRCSPKSGHDTVSWYQQALGQGPQFIFQYYEEEERQRGNFPDRFSGHQFPNYSSELNVNALLLGDSALYLCASSLVASGRVYFGPGTRLTVT.